This T cell receptor (beta chain) was found in a study of T cell responses to AZD1222 COVID-19 vaccine. Study overall: Pooling covered second doses at about 4 or about 12 weeks.

Assay: immunoSEQ multiplex PCR; the TCRdb copy retains only in-frame clones and omits some. Of roughly 150,000 clones listed, around 92% are singletons. Findings of the study overall: Baseline seropositivity occurred in only a handful of AZD1222 recipients.

About this clone itself: What it binds is not known.

This clonotype was obtained from an adult in good health. The sequencing here drew on peripheral blood, taken on day 0 of AZD1222 vaccination.

CDR3: CASSPPGSSYNSPLHF. For the CDR3, the DNA is TGTGCCAGCAGCCCTCCTGGGAGCTCCTATAATTCACCCCTCCACTTT. J is TRBJ1-6 and V is TRBV13, with D uncertain. Trimming shortened V by 5 bases and J by 0 bases, and 11 bases separated the two germline ends. The CDR3 extends over 16 amino acids. The germline CDR1 and CDR2 sequences are PRHDT and FYEKMQ (reference sequence).